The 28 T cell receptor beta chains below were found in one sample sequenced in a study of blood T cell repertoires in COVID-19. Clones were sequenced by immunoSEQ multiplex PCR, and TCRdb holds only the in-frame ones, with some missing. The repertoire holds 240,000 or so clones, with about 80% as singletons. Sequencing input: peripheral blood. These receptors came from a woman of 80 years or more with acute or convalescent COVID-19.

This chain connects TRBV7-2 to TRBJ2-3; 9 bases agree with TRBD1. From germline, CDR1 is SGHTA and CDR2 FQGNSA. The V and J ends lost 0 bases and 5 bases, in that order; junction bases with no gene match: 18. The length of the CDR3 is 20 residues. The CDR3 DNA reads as TGTGCCAGCAGCTTAGCGTCGGGACAGGGAAAGGTGGGAGGGCAAGATACGCAGTATTTT. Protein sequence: CASSLASGQGKVGGQDTQYF.

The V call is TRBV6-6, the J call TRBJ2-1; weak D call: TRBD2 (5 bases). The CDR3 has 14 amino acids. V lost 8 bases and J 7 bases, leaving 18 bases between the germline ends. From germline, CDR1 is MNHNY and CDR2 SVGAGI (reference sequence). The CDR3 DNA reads TGTGCCAGCCAAGTCCTACGAGGGCAAAATGAGCAGTTCTTC. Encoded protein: CASQVLRGQNEQFF.

This CDR3 reads CASSLVSDSEQYF. The CDR3 nucleotides are TGTGCCAGCAGCTTGGTTAGCGATTCCGAGCAGTACTTC. The chain has TRBV5-4 and TRBJ2-7, with a tentative D call TRBD2 (5 bases). The CDR3 length is 13 residues. V lost 0 bases and J lost 6, with 10 bases in between. CDR1 SGHNT and CDR2 YYREEE come from the germline V gene (reference sequence).

The chain's CDR3 is CASSDRPTGELFF. CDR3 bases: TGTGCCAGCAGTGACAGGCCCACCGGGGAGCTGTTTTTT. The chain couples TRBV6-1 to TRBJ2-2; no reliable D call. The germline V gene has CDR1 MNHNS and CDR2 SASEGT. V lost 3 bases to trimming and J lost 4 bases, with 6 bases between them. The CDR3 contains 13 residues.

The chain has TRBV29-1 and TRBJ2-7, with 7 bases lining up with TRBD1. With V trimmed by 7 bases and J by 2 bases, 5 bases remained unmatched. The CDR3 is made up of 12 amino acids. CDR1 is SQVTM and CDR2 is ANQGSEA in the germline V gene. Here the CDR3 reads CSAADRAYEQYF. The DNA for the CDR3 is TGCAGCGCCGCAGACAGGGCCTACGAGCAGTACTTC.

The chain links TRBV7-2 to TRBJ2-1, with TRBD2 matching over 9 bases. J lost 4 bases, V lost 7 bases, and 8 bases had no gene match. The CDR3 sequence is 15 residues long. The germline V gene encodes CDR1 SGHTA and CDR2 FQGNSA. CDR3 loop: CASTLSSGRYNEQFF. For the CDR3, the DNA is TGTGCCAGCACCCTTTCCAGCGGGAGGTACAATGAGCAGTTCTTC.

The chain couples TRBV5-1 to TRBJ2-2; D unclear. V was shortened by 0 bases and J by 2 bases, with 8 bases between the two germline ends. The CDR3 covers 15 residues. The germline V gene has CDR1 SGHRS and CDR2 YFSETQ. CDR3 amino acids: CASSLVTGNTGELFF. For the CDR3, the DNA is TGCGCCAGCAGCTTGGTGACTGGAAACACCGGGGAGCTGTTTTTT.

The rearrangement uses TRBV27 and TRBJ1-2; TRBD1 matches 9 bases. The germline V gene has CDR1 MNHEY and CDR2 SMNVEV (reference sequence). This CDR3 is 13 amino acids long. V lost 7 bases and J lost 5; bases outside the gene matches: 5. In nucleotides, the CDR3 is TGTGCCAGCAAAAGACAGGGGGGGTATGGCTACACCTTC. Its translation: CASKRQGGYGYTF.

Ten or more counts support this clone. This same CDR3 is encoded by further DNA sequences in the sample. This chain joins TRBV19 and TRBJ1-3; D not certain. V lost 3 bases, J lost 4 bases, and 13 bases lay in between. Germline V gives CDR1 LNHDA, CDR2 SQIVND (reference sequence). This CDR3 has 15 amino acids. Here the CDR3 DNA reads TGTGCCAGTAGTATTTTGTCAGTCTCCGGAAACACCATATATTTT. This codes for CASSILSVSGNTIYF.

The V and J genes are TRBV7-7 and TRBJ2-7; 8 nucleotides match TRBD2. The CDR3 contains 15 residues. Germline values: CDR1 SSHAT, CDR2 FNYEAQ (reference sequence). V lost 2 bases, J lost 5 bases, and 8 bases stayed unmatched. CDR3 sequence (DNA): TGTGCCAGCAGCTTAAGGCTAGCGGGTATCCACGAGCAGTACTTC. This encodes CASSLRLAGIHEQYF.

The CDR3 nucleotides are TGTGCCAGCAGCTTCGGACAGGCGGGCCAGCCCCAGCATTTT. It yields the protein CASSFGQAGQPQHF. The V and J genes are TRBV6-5 and TRBJ1-5, with 7 bases that match TRBD1. V lost 6 bases to trimming and J lost 7 bases; unmatched junction nucleotides: 9. The CDR3 sequence is 14 residues long. Germline loops: CDR1 MNHEY, CDR2 SVGAGI.

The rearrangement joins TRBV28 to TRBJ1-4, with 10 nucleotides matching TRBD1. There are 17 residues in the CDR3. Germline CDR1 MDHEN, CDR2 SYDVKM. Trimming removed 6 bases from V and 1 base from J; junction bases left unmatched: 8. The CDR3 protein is CASSSGQGLGTNEKLFF. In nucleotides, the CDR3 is TGTGCCAGCAGCTCGGGACAGGGGTTAGGAACTAATGAAAAACTGTTTTTT.

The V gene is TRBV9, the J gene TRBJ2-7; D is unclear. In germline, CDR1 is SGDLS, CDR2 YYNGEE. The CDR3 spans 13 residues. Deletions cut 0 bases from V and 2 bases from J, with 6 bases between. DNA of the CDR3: TGTGCCAGCAGCGTAGACAACACCTACGAGCAGTACTTC. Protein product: CASSVDNTYEQYF.

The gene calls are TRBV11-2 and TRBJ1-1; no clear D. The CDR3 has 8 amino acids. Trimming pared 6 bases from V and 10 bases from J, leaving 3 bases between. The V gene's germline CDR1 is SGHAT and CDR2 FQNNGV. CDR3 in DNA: TGTGCCAGCAGGAGAGCTTTCTTT. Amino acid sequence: CASRRAFF.

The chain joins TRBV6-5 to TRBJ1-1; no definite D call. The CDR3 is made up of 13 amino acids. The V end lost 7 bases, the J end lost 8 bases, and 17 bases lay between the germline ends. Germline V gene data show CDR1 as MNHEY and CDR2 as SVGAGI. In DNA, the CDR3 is TGTGCCAGCAACAAATACCCCGGGATCGAAGCTTTCTTT. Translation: CASNKYPGIEAFF.

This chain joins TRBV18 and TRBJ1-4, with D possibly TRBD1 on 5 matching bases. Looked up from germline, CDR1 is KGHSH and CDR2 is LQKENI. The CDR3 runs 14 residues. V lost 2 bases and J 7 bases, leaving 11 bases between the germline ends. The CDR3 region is CASSPGQGGEKLFF. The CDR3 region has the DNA TGTGCCAGCTCACCAGGGCAGGGCGGTGAAAAACTGTTTTTT.

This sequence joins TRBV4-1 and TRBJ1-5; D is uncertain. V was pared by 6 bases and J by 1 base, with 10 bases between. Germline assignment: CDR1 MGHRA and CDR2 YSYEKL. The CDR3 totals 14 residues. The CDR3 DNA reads TGCGCCAGCAGTCCGGCCAGGAGCAATCAGCCCCAGCATTTT. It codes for CASSPARSNQPQHF.

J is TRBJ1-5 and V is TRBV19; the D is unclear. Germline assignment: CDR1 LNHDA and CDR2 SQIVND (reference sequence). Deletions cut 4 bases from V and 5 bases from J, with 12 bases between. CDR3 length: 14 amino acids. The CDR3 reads CASSTRQAYQPQHF. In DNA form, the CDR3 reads TGTGCCAGTAGTACGCGTCAGGCCTATCAGCCCCAGCATTTT.

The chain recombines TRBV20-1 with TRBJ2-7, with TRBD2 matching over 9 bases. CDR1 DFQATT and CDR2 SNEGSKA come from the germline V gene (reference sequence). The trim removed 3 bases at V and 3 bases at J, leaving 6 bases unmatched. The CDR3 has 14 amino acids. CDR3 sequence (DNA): TGCAGTGCTAGTCCTAGCGGGACCATCTACGAGCAGTACTTC. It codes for CSASPSGTIYEQYF.

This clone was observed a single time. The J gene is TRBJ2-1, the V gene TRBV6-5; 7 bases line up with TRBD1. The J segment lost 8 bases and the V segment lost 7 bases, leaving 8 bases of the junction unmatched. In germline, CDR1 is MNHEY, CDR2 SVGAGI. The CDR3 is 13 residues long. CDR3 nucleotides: TGTGCCAGCAAGACAGGGCTCGTCGATGAGCAGTTCTTC. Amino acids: CASKTGLVDEQFF.

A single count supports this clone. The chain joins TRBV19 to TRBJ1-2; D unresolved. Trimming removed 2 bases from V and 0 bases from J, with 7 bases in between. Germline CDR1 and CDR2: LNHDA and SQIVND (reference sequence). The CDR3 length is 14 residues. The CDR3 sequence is CASSIWQANYGYTF. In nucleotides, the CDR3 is TGTGCCAGTAGTATATGGCAGGCTAACTATGGCTACACCTTC.

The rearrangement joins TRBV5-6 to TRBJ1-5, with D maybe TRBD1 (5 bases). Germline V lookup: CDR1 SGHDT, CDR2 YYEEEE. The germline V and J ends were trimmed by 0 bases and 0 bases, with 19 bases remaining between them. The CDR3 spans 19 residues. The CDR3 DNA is TGTGCCAGCAGCTTGGAGAGACAGAGCCCAAGATATAGCAATCAGCCCCAGCATTTT. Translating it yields CASSLERQSPRYSNQPQHF.

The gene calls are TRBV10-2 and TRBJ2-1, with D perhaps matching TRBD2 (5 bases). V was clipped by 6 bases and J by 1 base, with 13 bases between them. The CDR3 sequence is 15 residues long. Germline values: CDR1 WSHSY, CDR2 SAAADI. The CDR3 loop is CASRYSVSSYNEQFF. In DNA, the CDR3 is TGCGCCAGCAGGTATAGCGTAAGTTCCTACAATGAGCAGTTCTTC.

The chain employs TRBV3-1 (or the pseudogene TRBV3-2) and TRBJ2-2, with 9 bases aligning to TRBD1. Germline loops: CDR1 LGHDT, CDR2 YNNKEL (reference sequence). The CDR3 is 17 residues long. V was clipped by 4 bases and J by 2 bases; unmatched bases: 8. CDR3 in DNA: TGTGCCAGCAGCCTACTTCCGGGACAGGGAAACACCGGGGAGCTGTTTTTT. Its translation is CASSLLPGQGNTGELFF.

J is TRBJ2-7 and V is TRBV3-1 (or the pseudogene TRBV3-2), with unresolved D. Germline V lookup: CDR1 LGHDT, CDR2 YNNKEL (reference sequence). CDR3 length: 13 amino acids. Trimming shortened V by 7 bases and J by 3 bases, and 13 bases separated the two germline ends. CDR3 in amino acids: CASKPDMNYEQYF. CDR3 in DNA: TGTGCCAGCAAACCCGACATGAACTACGAGCAGTACTTC.

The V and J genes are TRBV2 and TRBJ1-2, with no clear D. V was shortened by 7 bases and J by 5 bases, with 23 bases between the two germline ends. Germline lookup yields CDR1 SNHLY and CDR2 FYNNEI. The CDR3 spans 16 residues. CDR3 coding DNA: TGTGCCAGCAAGGAGCAGAGCTCCACGAATCTTTATGGCTACACCTTC. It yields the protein CASKEQSSTNLYGYTF.

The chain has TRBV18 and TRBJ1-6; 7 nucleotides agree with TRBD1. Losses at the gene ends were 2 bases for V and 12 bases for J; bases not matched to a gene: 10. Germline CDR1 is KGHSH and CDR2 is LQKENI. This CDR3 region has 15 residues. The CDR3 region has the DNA TGTGCCAGCTCACCAGGGACAGAGGCACTTGGACCCCTCCACTTT. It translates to CASSPGTEALGPLHF. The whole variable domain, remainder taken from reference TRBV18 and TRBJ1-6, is NAGVMQNPRHLVRRRGQEARLRCSPMKGHSHVYWYRQLPEEGLKFMVYLQKENIIDESGMPKERFSAEFPKEGPSILRIQQVVRGDSAAYFCASSPGTEALGPLHFGNGTRLTVT.

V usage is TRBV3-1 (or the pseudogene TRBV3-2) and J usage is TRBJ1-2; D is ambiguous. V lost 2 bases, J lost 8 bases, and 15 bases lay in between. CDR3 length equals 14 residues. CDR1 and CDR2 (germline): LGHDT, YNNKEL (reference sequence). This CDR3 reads CASSQSGARGGYTF. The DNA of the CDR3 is TGTGCCAGCAGCCAAAGCGGCGCTAGAGGCGGCTACACCTTC.